Included here is one TCR beta chain sequence, with context. With V trimmed by 8 bases and J by 2 bases, 6 bases remained unmatched. Germline V gene sequence: CDR1 SNHLY, CDR2 FYNNEI. The CDR3 length is 14 residues. Authors' methods: The authors estimated nucleated cell counts from reference gene primer amplification. Profiled with immunoSEQ multiplex PCR; TCRdb holds only in-frame clones, not every one. For V, J and clone size, that table is used; D and trimming come from the DNA. The sample lists 150,000 to 190,000 clones; around 84% were seen once. The sample is drawn from a study of blood T cell repertoires in COVID-19. Study as a whole: Collection of acute and convalescent COVID-19 samples took place in the United States, Italy and Spain. Sources were T cells, B-cell-depleted T cells, or PBMCs; the material itself was cDNA or gDNA.

Patients of the Seattle cohort, enrolled during active infection, were followed longitudinally. Sample: peripheral blood. The V call is TRBV2, the J call TRBJ1-2, with 9 bases identical to TRBD1. The clonotype comes from a woman aged 60-75 years with COVID-19, enrolled during active disease. The CDR3 loop is CASGGTGRNYGYTF. In DNA form, the CDR3 reads TGTGCCAGCGGCGGGACAGGGAGGAACTATGGCTACACCTTC.